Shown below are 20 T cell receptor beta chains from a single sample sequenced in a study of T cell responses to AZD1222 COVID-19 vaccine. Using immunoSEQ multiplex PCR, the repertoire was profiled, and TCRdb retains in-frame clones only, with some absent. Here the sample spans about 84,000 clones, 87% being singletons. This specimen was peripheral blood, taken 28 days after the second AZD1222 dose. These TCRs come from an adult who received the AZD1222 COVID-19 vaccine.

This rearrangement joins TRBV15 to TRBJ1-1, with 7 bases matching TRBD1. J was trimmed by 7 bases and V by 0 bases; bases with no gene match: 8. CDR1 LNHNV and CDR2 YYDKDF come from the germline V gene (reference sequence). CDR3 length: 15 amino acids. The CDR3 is CATSRDWGGTDEAFF. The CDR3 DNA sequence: TGTGCCACCAGCAGAGATTGGGGGGGGACAGATGAAGCTTTCTTT.

The CDR3, as DNA: TGTGCCAGCAGTTGGGCTCGGCTCAACACTGAAGCTTTCTTT. Protein product: CASSWARLNTEAFF. The gene calls are TRBV28 and TRBJ1-1; D is undetermined. The V gene's germline CDR1 is MDHEN and CDR2 SYDVKM. V gave up 4 bases and J gave up 2 bases, with 11 bases separating them. The CDR3 contains 14 residues.

The CDR3 coding sequence is TGTGCCAGTAGTATGGAGCCAGGGCCGCACTATGGCTACACCTTC. This gives the protein CASSMEPGPHYGYTF. This chain links TRBV19 with TRBJ1-2, with D possibly TRBD1 on 5 matching bases. Germline V CDR1 and CDR2: LNHDA, SQIVND (reference sequence). The CDR3 spans 15 residues. V was shortened by 3 bases and J by 3 bases, with 14 bases between the two germline ends.

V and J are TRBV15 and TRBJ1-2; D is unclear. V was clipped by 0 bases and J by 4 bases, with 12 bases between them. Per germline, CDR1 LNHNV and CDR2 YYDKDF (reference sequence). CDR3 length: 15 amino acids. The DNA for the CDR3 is TGTGCCACCAGCAGAGATAAAGCCACAGTCTATGGCTACACCTTC. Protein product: CATSRDKATVYGYTF.

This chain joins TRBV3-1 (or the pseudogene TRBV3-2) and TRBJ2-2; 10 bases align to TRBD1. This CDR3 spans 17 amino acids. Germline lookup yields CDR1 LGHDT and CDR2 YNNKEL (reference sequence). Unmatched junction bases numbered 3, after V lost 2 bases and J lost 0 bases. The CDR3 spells CASSQLGQGPNTGELFF. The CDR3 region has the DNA TGTGCCAGCAGCCAACTGGGACAGGGGCCGAACACCGGGGAGCTGTTTTTT.

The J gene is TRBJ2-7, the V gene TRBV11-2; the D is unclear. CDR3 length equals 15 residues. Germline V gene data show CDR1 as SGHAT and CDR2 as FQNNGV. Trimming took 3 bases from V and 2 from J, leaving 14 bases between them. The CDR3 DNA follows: TGTGCCAGCAGCTTCCAACCGGGCCCAACCTACGAGCAGTACTTC. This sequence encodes CASSFQPGPTYEQYF.

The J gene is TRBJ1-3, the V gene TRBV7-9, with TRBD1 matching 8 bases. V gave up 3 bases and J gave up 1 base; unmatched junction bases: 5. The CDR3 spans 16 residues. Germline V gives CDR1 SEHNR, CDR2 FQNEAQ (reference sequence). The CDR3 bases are TGTGCCAGCAGCTTTAGCAGGGGGCAATCTGGAAACACCATATATTTT. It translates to CASSFSRGQSGNTIYF.

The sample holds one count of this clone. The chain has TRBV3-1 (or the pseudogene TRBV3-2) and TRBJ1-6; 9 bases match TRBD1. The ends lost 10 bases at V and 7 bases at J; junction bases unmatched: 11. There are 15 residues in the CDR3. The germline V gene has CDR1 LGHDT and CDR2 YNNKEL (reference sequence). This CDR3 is CATTDGQGWNSPLHF. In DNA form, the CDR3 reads TGTGCCACCACAGACGGACAGGGGTGGAATTCACCCCTCCACTTT.

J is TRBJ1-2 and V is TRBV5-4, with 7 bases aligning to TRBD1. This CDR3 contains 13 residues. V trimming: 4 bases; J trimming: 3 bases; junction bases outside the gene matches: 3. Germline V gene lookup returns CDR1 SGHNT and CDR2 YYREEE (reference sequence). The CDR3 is CASSHTGDYGYTF. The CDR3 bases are TGTGCCAGCAGCCATACAGGGGACTATGGCTACACCTTC.

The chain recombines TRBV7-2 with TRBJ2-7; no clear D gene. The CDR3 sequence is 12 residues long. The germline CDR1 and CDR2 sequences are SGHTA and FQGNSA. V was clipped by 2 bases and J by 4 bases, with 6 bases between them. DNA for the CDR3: TGTGCCAGCAGCTTAAATGGGTACGAGCAGTACTTC. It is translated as CASSLNGYEQYF.

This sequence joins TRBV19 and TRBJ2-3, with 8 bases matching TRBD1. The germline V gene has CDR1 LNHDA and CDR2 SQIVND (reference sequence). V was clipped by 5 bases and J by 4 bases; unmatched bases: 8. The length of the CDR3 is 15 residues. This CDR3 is CASSPAGGLADTQYF. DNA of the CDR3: TGTGCCAGTAGTCCCGCAGGGGGCTTGGCAGATACGCAGTATTTT.

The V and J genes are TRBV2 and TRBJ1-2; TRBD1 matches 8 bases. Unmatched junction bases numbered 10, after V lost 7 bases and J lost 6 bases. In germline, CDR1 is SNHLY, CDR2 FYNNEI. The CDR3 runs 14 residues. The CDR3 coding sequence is TGTGCCAGCATCGACAGGGGAGGCGGGGATGGCTACACCTTC. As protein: CASIDRGGGDGYTF.

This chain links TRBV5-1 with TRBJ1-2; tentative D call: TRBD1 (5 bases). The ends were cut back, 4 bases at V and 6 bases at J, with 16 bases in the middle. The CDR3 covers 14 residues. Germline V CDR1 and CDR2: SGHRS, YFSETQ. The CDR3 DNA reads TGCGCCAGCAGCGTCGTGGGGCAGGGAAATGGCTACACCTTC. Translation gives CASSVVGQGNGYTF.

The CDR3 DNA follows: TGTGCCAGCAGTGGGTGGGACAGGTCTAACTATGGCTACACCTTC. This translates into CASSGWDRSNYGYTF. The rearrangement links TRBV2 to TRBJ1-2; 8 nucleotides line up with TRBD1. CDR1 and CDR2 (germline): SNHLY, FYNNEI. V was pared by 4 bases and J by 0 bases, with 4 bases of the junction left unmatched. This CDR3 region has 15 residues.

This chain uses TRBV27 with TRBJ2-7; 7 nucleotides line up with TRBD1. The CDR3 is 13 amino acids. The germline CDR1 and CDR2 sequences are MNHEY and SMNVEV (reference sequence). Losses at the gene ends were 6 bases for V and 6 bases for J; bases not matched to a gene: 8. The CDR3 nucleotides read TGTGCCAGCAGCCAAACGCAGGGGGTCGAGCAGTACTTC. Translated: CASSQTQGVEQYF.

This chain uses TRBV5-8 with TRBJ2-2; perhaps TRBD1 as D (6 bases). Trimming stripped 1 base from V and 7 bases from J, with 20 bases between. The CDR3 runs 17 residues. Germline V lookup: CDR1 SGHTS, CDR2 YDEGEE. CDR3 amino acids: CASSLFVISRGNGELFF. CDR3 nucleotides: TGTGCCAGCAGCTTGTTCGTAATTTCCAGGGGAAACGGGGAGCTGTTTTTT.

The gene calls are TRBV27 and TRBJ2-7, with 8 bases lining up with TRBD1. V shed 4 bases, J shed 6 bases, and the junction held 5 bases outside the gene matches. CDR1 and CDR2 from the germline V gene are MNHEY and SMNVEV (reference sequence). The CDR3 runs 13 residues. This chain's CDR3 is CASSWDRWLEQYF. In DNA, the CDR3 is TGTGCCAGCAGTTGGGACAGGTGGCTCGAGCAGTACTTC.

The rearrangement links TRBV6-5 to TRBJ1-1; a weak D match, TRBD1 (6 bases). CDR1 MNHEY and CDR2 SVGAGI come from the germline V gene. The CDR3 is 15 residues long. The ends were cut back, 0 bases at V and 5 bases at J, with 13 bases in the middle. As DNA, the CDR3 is TGTGCCAGCAGTTACTCGTCCAGGGGAAGAACTGAAGCTTTCTTT. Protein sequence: CASSYSSRGRTEAFF.

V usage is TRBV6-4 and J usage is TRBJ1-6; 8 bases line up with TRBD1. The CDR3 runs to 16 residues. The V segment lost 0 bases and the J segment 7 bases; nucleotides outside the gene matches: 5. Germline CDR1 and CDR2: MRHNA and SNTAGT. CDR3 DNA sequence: TGTGCCAGCAGTGACTCAACGGACAGGGTCAATTCACCCCTCCACTTT. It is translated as CASSDSTDRVNSPLHF.

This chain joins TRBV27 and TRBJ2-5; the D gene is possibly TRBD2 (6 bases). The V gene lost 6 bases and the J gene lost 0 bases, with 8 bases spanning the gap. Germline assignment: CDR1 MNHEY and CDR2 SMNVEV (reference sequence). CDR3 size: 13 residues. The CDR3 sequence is CASRRRDQETQYF. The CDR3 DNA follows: TGTGCCAGCAGACGGAGGGACCAAGAGACCCAGTACTTC.